This TCR beta chain derives from a study of PD-1 blockade in classical Hodgkin lymphoma. General study findings and limits: It was reported that newly diagnosed patients had less baseline TCR diversity than healthy donors. Causes of the repertoire differences remain undefined, possibly disease activity or prior therapy.

Sequenced by immunoSEQ multiplex PCR; TCRdb stores in-frame clones only, minus some. The data hold under 20,000 clones, with around 92% observed a single time. The CDR3 extends over 14 amino acids. The trim removed 2 bases at V and 4 bases at J, leaving 1 base unmatched. CDR1 MNHEY and CDR2 SMNVEV come from the germline V gene (reference sequence). Time point denoted: newly diagnosed, previously untreated cHL patient sample. The study purified CD4+ T cells from thawed PBMCs using magnetic negative selection. Comparator PBMCs were from newly diagnosed, untreated classical Hodgkin lymphoma. This clone was recorded once. Its target is unknown.

This chain links TRBV27 with TRBJ1-5; 8 positions agree with TRBD1. The sample comprised CD4+ T cells from blood. This receptor was obtained from a human donor with classical Hodgkin lymphoma. The CDR3 region is CASSLQGANQPQHF. The CDR3 DNA sequence: TGTGCCAGCAGTTTACAGGGGGCTAATCAGCCCCAGCATTTT.